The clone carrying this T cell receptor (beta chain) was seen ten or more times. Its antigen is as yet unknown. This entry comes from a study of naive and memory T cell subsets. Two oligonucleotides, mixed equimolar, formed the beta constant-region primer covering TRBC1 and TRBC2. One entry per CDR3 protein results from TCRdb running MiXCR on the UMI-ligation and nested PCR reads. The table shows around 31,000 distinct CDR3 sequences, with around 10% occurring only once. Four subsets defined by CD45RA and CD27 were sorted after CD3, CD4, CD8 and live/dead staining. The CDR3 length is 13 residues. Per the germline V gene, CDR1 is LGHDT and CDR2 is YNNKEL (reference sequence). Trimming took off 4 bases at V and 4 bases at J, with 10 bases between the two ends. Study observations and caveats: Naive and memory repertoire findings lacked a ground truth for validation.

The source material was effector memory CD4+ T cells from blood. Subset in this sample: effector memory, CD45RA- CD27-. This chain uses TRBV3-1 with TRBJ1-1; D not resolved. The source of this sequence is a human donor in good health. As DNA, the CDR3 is TGTGCCAGCAGCCGAAAAGGAGGCACTGAAGCTTTCTTT. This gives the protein CASSRKGGTEAFF. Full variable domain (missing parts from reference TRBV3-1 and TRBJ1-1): DTAVSQTPKYLVTQMGNDKSIKCEQNLGHDTMYWYKQDSKKFLKIMFSYNNKELIINETVPNRFSPKSPDKAHLNLHINSLELGDSAVYFCASSRKGGTEAFFGQGTRLTVV.